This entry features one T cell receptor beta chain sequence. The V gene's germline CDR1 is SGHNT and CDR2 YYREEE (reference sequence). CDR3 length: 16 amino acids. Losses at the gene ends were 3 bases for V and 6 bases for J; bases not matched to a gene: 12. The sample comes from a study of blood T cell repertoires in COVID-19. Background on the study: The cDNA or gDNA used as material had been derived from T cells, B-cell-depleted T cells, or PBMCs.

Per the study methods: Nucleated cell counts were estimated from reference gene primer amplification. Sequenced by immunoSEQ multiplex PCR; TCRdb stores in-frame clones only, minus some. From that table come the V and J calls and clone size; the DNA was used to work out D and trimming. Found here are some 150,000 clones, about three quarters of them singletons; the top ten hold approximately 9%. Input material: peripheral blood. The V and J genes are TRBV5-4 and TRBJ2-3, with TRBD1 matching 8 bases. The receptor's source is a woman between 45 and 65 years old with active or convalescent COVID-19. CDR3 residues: CASSSPTTRQGDTQYF. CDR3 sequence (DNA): TGTGCCAGCAGCTCCCCGACAACCAGACAGGGGGATACGCAGTATTTT.